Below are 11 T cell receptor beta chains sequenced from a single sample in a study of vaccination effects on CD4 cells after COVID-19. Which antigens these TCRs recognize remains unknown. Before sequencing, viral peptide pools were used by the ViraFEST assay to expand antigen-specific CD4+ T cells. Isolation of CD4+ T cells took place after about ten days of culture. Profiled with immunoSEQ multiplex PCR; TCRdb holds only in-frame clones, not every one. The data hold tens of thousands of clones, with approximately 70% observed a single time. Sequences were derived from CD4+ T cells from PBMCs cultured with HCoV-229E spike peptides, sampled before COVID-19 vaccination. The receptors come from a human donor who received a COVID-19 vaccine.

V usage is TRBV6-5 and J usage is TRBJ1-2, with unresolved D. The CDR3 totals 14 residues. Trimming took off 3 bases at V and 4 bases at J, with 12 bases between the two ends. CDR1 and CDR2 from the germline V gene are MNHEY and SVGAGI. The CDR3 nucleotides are TGTGCCAGCAGTTATCAAGGGCCAGCCTATGGCTACACCTTC. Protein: CASSYQGPAYGYTF.

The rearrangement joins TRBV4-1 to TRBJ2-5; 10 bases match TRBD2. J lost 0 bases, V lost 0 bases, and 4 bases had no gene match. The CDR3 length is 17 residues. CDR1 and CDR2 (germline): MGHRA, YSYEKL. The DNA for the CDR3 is TGCGCCAGCAGCCAAGAAGCGGGAGGGACATACCAAGAGACCCAGTACTTC. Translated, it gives CASSQEAGGTYQETQYF.

The CDR3 region has the DNA TGTGCCAGCAGCCAAGATGGCCACTTGACAGATACGCAGTATTTT. This gives the protein CASSQDGHLTDTQYF. The rearrangement joins TRBV3-1 (or the pseudogene TRBV3-2) to TRBJ2-3; D call uncertain. The CDR3 is 15 amino acids. The V end was cut by 0 bases, the J end by 3 bases, with 10 bases between. In germline, CDR1 is LGHDT, CDR2 YNNKEL (reference sequence).

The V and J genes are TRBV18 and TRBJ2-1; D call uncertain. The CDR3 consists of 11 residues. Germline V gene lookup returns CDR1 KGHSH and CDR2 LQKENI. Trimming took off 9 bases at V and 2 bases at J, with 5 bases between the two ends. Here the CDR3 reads CASQTYNEQFF. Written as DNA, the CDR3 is TGTGCCAGTCAAACCTACAATGAGCAGTTCTTC.

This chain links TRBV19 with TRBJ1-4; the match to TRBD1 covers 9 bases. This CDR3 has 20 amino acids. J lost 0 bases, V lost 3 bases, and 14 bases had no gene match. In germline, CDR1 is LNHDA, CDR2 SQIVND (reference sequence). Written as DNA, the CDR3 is TGTGCCAGTAGTATTCTGTACAGGGGGCGCGGAGGTGCAACTAATGAAAAACTGTTTTTT. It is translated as CASSILYRGRGGATNEKLFF.

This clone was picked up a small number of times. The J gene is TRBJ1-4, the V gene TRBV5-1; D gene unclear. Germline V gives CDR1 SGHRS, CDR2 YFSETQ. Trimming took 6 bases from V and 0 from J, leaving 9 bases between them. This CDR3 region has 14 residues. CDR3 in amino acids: CASTPGSTNEKLFF. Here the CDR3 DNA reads TGCGCCAGCACCCCAGGTTCAACTAATGAAAAACTGTTTTTT.

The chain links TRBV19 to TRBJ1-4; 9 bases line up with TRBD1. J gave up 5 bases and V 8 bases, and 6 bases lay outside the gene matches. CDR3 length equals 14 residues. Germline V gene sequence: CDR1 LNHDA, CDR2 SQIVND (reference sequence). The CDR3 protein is CASGQGRLNEKLFF. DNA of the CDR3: TGTGCCAGTGGACAGGGGAGGCTGAATGAAAAACTGTTTTTT. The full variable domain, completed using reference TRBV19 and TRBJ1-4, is DGGITQSPKYLFRKEGQNVTLSCEQNLNHDAMYWYRQDPGQGLRLIYYSQIVNDFQKGDIAEGYSVSREKKESFPLTVTSAQKNPTAFYLCASGQGRLNEKLFFGSGTQLSVL.

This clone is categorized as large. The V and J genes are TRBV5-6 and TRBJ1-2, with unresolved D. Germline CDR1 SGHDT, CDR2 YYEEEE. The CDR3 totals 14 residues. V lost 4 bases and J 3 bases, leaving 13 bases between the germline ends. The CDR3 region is CASSRRADDYGYTF. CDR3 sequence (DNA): TGTGCCAGCAGCCGAAGGGCAGACGACTATGGCTACACCTTC.

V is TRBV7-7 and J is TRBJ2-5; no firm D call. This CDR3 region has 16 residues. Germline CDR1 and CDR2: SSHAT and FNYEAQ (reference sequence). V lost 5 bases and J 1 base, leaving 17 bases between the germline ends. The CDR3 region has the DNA TGTGCCAGCAGCCCTGGACGGGTGGTCCTCCAAGAGACCCAGTACTTC. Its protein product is CASSPGRVVLQETQYF.

This chain's CDR3 is CATSAGSYEQYF. CDR3 bases: TGTGCCACCAGTGCCGGGTCCTACGAGCAGTACTTC. This rearrangement joins TRBV24-1 to TRBJ2-7; D remains unclear. V lost 5 bases, J lost 1 base, and 5 bases lay in between. The CDR3 is 12 residues long. Germline lookup yields CDR1 KGHDR and CDR2 SFDVKD.

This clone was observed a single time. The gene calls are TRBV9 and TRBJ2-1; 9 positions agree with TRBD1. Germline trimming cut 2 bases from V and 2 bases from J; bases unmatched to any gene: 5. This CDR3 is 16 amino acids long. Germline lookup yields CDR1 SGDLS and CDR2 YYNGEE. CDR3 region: CASSVAGQGPYNEQFF. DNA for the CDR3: TGTGCCAGCAGCGTGGCGGGACAGGGACCCTACAATGAGCAGTTCTTC.